The 7 T cell receptor beta chains below were found in one sample sequenced in a study of early T cells in non-severe SARS-CoV-2 infection. A single record per CDR3 protein comes from TCRdb applying MiXCR to the 5' RACE reads. The table records some 40,000 distinct CDR3 sequences, just under 4% of them present only once. The sequenced sample consisted of whole blood. The receptor source for this set is an adult who was a healthcare worker with PCR-confirmed SARS-CoV-2 infection or an uninfected control (not recorded which).

In this sample, this clonotype turned up many times. The chain links TRBV7-2 to TRBJ1-1; D is uncertain. CDR1 is SGHTA, CDR2 FQGNSA, per germline. Trimming took 4 bases from V and 0 from J, leaving 9 bases between them. CDR3 size: 14 residues. CDR3 in DNA: TGTGCCAGCAGCTCCAGTACAATGAACACTGAAGCTTTCTTT. Translation gives CASSSSTMNTEAFF.

This clonotype was seen at least ten times. The V call is TRBV12-3 or TRBV12-4, the J call TRBJ2-1; TRBD2 aligns across 8 bases. There are 14 residues in the CDR3. V lost 6 bases, J lost 4 bases, and 5 bases stayed unmatched. The DNA for the CDR3 is TGTGCCAGCAGGGTAGCGGGACTTTACAATGAGCAGTTCTTC. Translation: CASRVAGLYNEQFF.

In its sample, this clonotype was seen many times. The rearrangement links TRBV12-3 or TRBV12-4 to TRBJ1-5, with D possibly being TRBD1 (5 bases). The V gene lost 3 bases and the J gene lost 6 bases, with 12 bases spanning the gap. The CDR3 covers 14 residues. The CDR3 nucleotides are TGTGCCAGCAGTTTTTCAGGGTCGGGTCAGCCCCAGCATTTT. Encoded protein: CASSFSGSGQPQHF.

This clonotype was observed a few times. The chain combines TRBV27 with TRBJ2-5, with D maybe TRBD1 (5 bases). This CDR3 spans 12 amino acids. Germline V CDR1 and CDR2: MNHEY, SMNVEV (reference sequence). Deletions cut 4 bases from V and 12 bases from J, with 15 bases between. The CDR3 DNA follows: TGTGCCAGCAGTTCAGCCGACAGAAACGAGTACTTC. This codes for CASSSADRNEYF.

This clonotype was counted many times. The chain employs TRBV12-3 or TRBV12-4 and TRBJ2-1, with D possibly TRBD2 on 5 matching bases. Trimming cost V 6 bases and J 6 bases, with 15 bases left between them. This CDR3 has 14 residues. The CDR3 is CASSPGIKGNEQFF. The CDR3 DNA is TGTGCCAGCAGCCCCGGGATAAAAGGCAATGAGCAGTTCTTC.

This clonotype has ten or more counts. The DNA for the CDR3 is TGTGCCAGTAGTTTCGGACGGACCGCGAACACCGGGGAGCTGTTTTTT. It translates to CASSFGRTANTGELFF. The chain links TRBV19 to TRBJ2-2; D is undetermined. The CDR3 sequence is 16 residues long. CDR1 and CDR2 (germline): LNHDA, SQIVND (reference sequence). V gave up 5 bases and J gave up 0 bases, with 13 bases separating them.

The table lists this clonotype with a few counts. The J gene is TRBJ1-3, the V gene TRBV4-3, with TRBD1 as a possible D gene (5 bases). The V gene's germline CDR1 is LGHNA and CDR2 YSLEER. Trimming left V 1 base short and J 2 bases short, with 12 bases between. The CDR3 loop spans 16 amino acids. The CDR3 DNA sequence: TGCGCCAGCAGCCAAGCCGGGGAAGGGGCTGGAAACACCATATATTTT. Its translation is CASSQAGEGAGNTIYF.